The sequence of this T cell receptor (beta chain) was determined in a study of shared clonotypes between healthy human individuals. The junction had 7 bases not matched to a gene; V was cut back by 4 bases and J by 0 bases. The CDR3 has 16 amino acids. The germline V gene has CDR1 SGHNT and CDR2 YYREEE (reference sequence). Deep-level settings were used for running the assay. The method was immunoSEQ multiplex PCR; TCRdb's version includes in-frame clones alone and lacks a portion of them. The sample records fewer than 650,000 clones, over 65% being singletons. Sequencing used PBMCs. The receptor's source is a woman aged 40 to 50 in good health. Some clones in this sample may be carry-over from other donors' samples. V and J are TRBV5-4 and TRBJ1-1; 9 nucleotides agree with TRBD1. The CDR3 here is CASSQGQGRLNTEAFF. Written as DNA, the CDR3 is TGTGCCAGCAGCCAAGGACAGGGGCGGCTGAACACTGAAGCTTTCTTT.